This T cell receptor beta chain was recorded in a study of blood T cell repertoires in COVID-19. At the level of the study: The United States, Italy and Spain provided the acute and convalescent COVID-19 samples.

Per the study methods: Amplification from reference gene primers served as the basis for estimated nucleated cell counts. Data came from immunoSEQ multiplex PCR; TCRdb stores just in-frame clones and leaves some out. V and J calls and clone size are given by that table; D and trimming were obtained from the DNA. The sample gives about 200,000 clones, 70% to 90% of which show up once; about 4.2% is in the top ten. V lost 2 bases and J lost 5, with 2 bases in between. Germline loops: CDR1 KGHDR, CDR2 SFDVKD. This CDR3 region has 11 residues. V and J are TRBV24-1 and TRBJ1-2, with no clear D. The origin of this receptor is a human donor in a cohort sampled during active COVID-19. The sample taken for sequencing was peripheral blood. Written as DNA, the CDR3 is TGTGCCACCAGTGATTCGTATGGCTACACCTTC. Protein sequence: CATSDSYGYTF.